This TCR beta chain was sequenced during a study of OX40 agonist ivuxolimab in advanced cancers. Study summary: Ivuxolimab, which is an agonistic anti-OX40 (CD134) antibody, was administered to the patients.

Patients who had autoimmune disease history or got systemic immunosuppression were left out. Some clones are missing from TCRdb's copy, which holds only in-frame ones; the method was immunoSEQ multiplex PCR. Counted here are tens of thousands of clones, roughly 89% occurring once; the ten biggest clones make up around 1.6%. This CDR3 has 16 residues. Germline lookup yields CDR1 KGHSH and CDR2 LQKENI. Unmatched junction bases numbered 4, after V lost 2 bases and J lost 5 bases. The sequence came from an adult with an advanced solid tumor such as melanoma, head and neck, liver or kidney cancer. Sequenced material: CD4+ or CD8+ T cells sorted from blood, taken in a trial of the OX40 agonist ivuxolimab. The V call is TRBV18, the J call TRBJ1-6; TRBD1 aligns across 9 bases. As DNA, the CDR3 is TGTGCCAGCTCACCAAGGACAGGGGCCGATAATTCACCCCTCCACTTT. Translation: CASSPRTGADNSPLHF.